The rows below give T cell receptor beta chains drawn from one sample of a study of a mutant IDH1 vaccine in newly diagnosed glioma. For these TCRs, the target antigens are not known. Repertoires were generated with immunoSEQ multiplex PCR, while TCRdb's copy carries only in-frame clones and drops some. Among 43,000 or so clones, roughly 80% were seen once, and the ten largest hold roughly 2.4%. Sequencing used PBMCs, obtained from a glioma patient whose treatment included an IDH1 peptide vaccine. The source of these receptors is a woman younger than 30 with glioma. Some clones in this sample may be carry-over from other donors' samples. Each CDR3 is given without its conserved first and last residue.

CDR3	V	J
ASSASGEGETQY	TRBV9	TRBJ2-5
AISDTGTSTDTQY	TRBV10-3	TRBJ2-3
ASSRTENTGELF	TRBV6-1	TRBJ2-2
ASKDRASYEQY	TRBV11-3	TRBJ2-7
ASSPDGATNEKLF	TRBV7-2	TRBJ1-4
ASSLAGTRNTEAF	TRBV5-1	TRBJ1-1
ASSELQGSGGEQF	TRBV6-1	TRBJ2-1
SAESYNEQF	TRBV20-1	TRBJ2-1
ASSPPQEYEQY	TRBV18	TRBJ2-7
ASTSDRVGGGEAF	TRBV19	TRBJ1-1
ASSLLQGRGAREQY	TRBV27	TRBJ2-7
ASSVPTLAGTDTQY	TRBV5-4	TRBJ2-3
ASSPGGNTIY	TRBV7-2	TRBJ1-3
ASSVYSGQDYGYT	TRBV2	TRBJ1-2
ASSAEPNTEAF	TRBV11-2	TRBJ1-1